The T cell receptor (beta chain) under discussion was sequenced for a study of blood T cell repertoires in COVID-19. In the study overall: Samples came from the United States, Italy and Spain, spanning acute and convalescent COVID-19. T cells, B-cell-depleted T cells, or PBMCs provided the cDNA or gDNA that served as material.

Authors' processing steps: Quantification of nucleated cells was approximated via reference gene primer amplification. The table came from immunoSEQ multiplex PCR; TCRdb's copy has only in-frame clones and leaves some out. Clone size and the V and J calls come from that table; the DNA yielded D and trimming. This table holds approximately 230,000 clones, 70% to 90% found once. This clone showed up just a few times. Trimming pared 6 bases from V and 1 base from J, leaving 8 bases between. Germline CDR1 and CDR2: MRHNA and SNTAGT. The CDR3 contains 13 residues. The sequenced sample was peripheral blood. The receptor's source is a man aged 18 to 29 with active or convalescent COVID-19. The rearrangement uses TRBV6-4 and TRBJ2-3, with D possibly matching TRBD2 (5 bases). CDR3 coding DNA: TGTGCCAGCAGCGGGGTAGGCACAGATACGCAGTATTTT. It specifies CASSGVGTDTQYF.